The sequence of this T cell receptor beta chain was determined in a study of blood T cells in healthy people across ages. Study background: For every two T cells, template switching captured about one barcoded beta molecule. Study observations and caveats: Estimated diversity across one million T cells was deemed an underestimate.

With regard to this clonotype: The target antigen is unknown.

Germline CDR1 is DFQATT and CDR2 is SNEGSKA (reference sequence). The V gene end was trimmed by 3 bases and the J gene end by 8 bases; junction bases not matched to a gene: 13. There are 16 residues in the CDR3. PCR was performed a second time for about 7 to 12 cycles using a sample-barcoded 5' primer and a J-beta primer mix. Tags on each cDNA molecule came from a template-switch adaptor with 12 random nucleotides. TCRdb re-called the 5' RACE reads with MiXCR, one entry per CDR3 protein. Of around 1.7 million distinct CDR3 sequences in the sample, over 25% were seen once. Each sample gave at least 6 million isolated PBMCs.

Source material: blood. This TCR derives from a woman aged 30 to 39 in good health. The chain links TRBV20-1 to TRBJ2-4; 10 nucleotides line up with TRBD1. CDR3 sequence: CSARRGQGSRGHIQYF. CDR3 in DNA: TGCAGTGCTAGGCGGGGACAGGGGTCCCGAGGGCACATTCAGTACTTC.